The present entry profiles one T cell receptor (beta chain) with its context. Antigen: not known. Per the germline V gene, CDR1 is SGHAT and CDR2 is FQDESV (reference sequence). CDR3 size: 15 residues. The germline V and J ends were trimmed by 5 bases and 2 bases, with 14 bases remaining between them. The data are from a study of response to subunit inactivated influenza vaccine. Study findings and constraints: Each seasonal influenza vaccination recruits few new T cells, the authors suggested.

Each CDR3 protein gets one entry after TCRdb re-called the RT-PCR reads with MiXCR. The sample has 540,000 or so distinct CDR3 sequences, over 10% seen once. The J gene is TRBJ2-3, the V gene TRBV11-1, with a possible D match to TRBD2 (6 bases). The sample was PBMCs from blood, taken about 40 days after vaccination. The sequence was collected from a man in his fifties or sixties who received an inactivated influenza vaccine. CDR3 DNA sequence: TGTGCCAGCAGCCGCCTGCGGGACCCCACAGATACGCAGTATTTT. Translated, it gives CASSRLRDPTDTQYF.